The 3 T cell receptor beta chains in this list originate from one sample, sequenced in a study of T-cell memory formation after mild COVID-19. TCRdb called the 5' RACE reads again in MiXCR, with one record for every CDR3 protein. The data hold almost 350,000 distinct CDR3 sequences, with 20% to 25% observed a single time. The sequenced material came from PBMCs or a T cell subset sorted from them (not recorded which). The receptors were gathered from a man aged 18-30 years who had mild COVID-19 (a few samples of this study predate the infection). Cell type and time point are not known.

This clonotype was seen a handful of times. The chain is built from TRBV10-3 and TRBJ1-2; 8 nucleotides align to TRBD1. Germline V gives CDR1 ENHRY, CDR2 SYGVKD. V lost 7 bases, J lost 3 bases, and 4 bases stayed unmatched. CDR3 size: 13 residues. CDR3 nucleotide sequence: TGTGCCATCACGGACAGGGAGTACTATGGCTACACCTTC. It encodes CAITDREYYGYTF.

This clonotype appeared a few times. The CDR3: CASSQDTVIFSGANVLTF. For the CDR3, the DNA is TGCGCCAGCAGCCAAGACACCGTTATATTCTCTGGGGCCAACGTCCTGACTTTC. The genes are TRBV4-1 and TRBJ2-6; no clear D gene. The V gene's germline CDR1 is MGHRA and CDR2 YSYEKL. This CDR3 is built from 18 residues. V shed 0 bases and J shed 0 bases, with 12 bases lying between them.

This chain connects TRBV15 to TRBJ2-1, with TRBD2 matching 8 bases. Germline V gene sequence: CDR1 LNHNV, CDR2 YYDKDF (reference sequence). This CDR3 contains 17 residues. The V segment lost 3 bases and the J segment 7 bases; nucleotides outside the gene matches: 14. CDR3: CATSSPEAAGAWNEQFF. CDR3 coding DNA: TGTGCCACCAGCAGCCCCGAAGCAGCGGGGGCTTGGAATGAGCAGTTCTTC.